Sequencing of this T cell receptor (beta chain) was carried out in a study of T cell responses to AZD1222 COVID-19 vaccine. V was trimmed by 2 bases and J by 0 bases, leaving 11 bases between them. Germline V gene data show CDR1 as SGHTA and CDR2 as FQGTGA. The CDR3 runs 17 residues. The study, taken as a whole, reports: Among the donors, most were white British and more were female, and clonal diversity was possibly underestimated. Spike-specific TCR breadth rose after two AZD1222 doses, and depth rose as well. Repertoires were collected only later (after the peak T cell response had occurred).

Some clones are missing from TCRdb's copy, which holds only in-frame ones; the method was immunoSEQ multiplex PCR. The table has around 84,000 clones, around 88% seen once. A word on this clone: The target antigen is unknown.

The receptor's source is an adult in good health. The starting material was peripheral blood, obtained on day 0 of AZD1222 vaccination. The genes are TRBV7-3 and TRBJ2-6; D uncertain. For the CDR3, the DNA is TGTGCCAGCAGCTTATTAATCGGGCGCTCTGGGGCCAACGTCCTGACTTTC. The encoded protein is CASSLLIGRSGANVLTF.